A selection of T cell receptor beta chains follows, all from one sample in a study of cytomegalovirus exposure and HLA in healthy donors. Method: immunoSEQ multiplex PCR; TCRdb's copy keeps in-frame clones and lacks some. The sample holds under 150,000 clones, roughly three quarters seen once. Sequencing was done on a sample of PBMCs. Receptors were obtained from a man aged 25-40 years in good health and CMV-seronegative. Both conserved end residues are part of each CDR3. The order of the fields is CDR3 DNA, CDR3 protein, D gene, J gene, clone size, V gene, CDR3 length. A D gene is named only where the DNA matches it firmly. Where a row states a size, it is once, few, many or the class of an expanded clone; other rows omit it.

TGCGCCAGCAGCTTGGGAAGGGGCTCTGGGAACACCGGGGAGCTGTTTTTT,CASSLGRGSGNTGELFF,NA,TRBJ2-2,NA,TRBV5-1,17
TGTGCCAGTAGCGACTCGTTGGCCACTGAAGCTTTCTTT,CASSDSLATEAFF,NA,TRBJ1-1,NA,TRBV19,13
TGTGCCAGCAGTTTATCGATAATGCAGGCCCACGAGCAGTACTTC,CASSLSIMQAHEQYF,NA,TRBJ2-7,NA,TRBV27,15
TGTGCCAGCAGGTTCGGTGAAGCTTTCTTT,CASRFGEAFF,NA,TRBJ1-1,NA,TRBV28,10
TGTGCCAGCAGCGTCTTCGAAAGCGGGCAGTACTTC,CASSVFESGQYF,NA,TRBJ2-7,NA,TRBV7-9,12
TGTGCCAGCAGGGAGACTAGCGGGGGGCTGGATACGCAGTATTTT,CASRETSGGLDTQYF,TRBD2,TRBJ2-3,NA,TRBV2,15
TGTGCCAGCAGGCAAAACAGGGGTAGGCGAGAGACCCAGTACTTC,CASRQNRGRRETQYF,TRBD1,TRBJ2-5,NA,TRBV7-2,15
TGCAGCGTTAGCCAGGTCCAGGAAAAACTGTTTTTT,CSVSQVQEKLFF,NA,TRBJ1-4,NA,TRBV29-1,12
TGCGCCAGCAGCTTGGACAGAGCTAATGAAAAACTGTTTTTT,CASSLDRANEKLFF,NA,TRBJ1-4,NA,TRBV5-1,14
TGTGCCATCAGCTCAGGGGCGAGCGTAGGGTCTTTCTACGAGCAGTACTTC,CAISSGASVGSFYEQYF,NA,TRBJ2-7,NA,TRBV10-3,17
TGCAGCGTTGGGGGGCAGGGGCCTGAAGCTTTCTTT,CSVGGQGPEAFF,NA,TRBJ1-1,NA,TRBV29-1,12
TGTGCCAGCAGTTCTGTGGACAGCTTTGAGACCCAGTACTTC,CASSSVDSFETQYF,NA,TRBJ2-5,NA,TRBV27,14
TGTGCCAGTAGTATAGCCCACGACACCTACGAGCAGTACTTC,CASSIAHDTYEQYF,NA,TRBJ2-7,NA,TRBV19,14
TGTGCCAGCAGCCTTACAGGGCCGGCGGACTATGGCTACACCTTC,CASSLTGPADYGYTF,NA,TRBJ1-2,NA,TRBV6-5,15
TGTGCCAGCAGTTCCAGCCCAACGATACTAATGAACACTGAAGCTTTCTTT,CASSSSPTILMNTEAFF,NA,TRBJ1-1,NA,TRBV2,17
TGTGCCAGTGGGGACAAATACACAGATACGCAGTATTTT,CASGDKYTDTQYF,NA,TRBJ2-3,NA,TRBV19,13
TGTGCCAGCAGTAAAATGACAGACCAAGAGACCCAGTACTTC,CASSKMTDQETQYF,NA,TRBJ2-5,NA,TRBV7-6,14
TGTGCCAGCAGCCCCGCCCTGGACAGATCAAATTCACCCCTCCACTTT,CASSPALDRSNSPLHF,NA,TRBJ1-6,NA,TRBV13,16
TGTGCCAGCAGCCCAGACAGGGACCTTATCAACACTGAAGCTTTCTTT,CASSPDRDLINTEAFF,TRBD1,TRBJ1-1,NA,TRBV7-9,16
TGTGCCTGGAGTTCGGGGAACTATGGCTACACCTTC,CAWSSGNYGYTF,NA,TRBJ1-2,once,TRBV30,12